Below are 12 T cell receptor beta chains sequenced from a single sample in a study of CD8 T cells in Susac syndrome. An amount of RNA that ranged from about 0.45 to 1 ug was reverse transcribed with random hexamers. A single record per CDR3 protein comes from TCRdb applying MiXCR to the immunoSEQ multiplex PCR reads. This table holds 180,000 or so distinct CDR3 sequences, about 95% found once. Material: CD4+ T cells from PBMCs. The receptors were gathered from a human donor with multiple sclerosis.

The CDR3 DNA reads TGTGCCAGCCAACACAGGGGGGGCTATGGCTACACCTTC. It translates to CASQHRGGYGYTF. The rearrangement joins TRBV5-6 to TRBJ1-2; 8 bases fit TRBD1. This CDR3 has 13 amino acids. CDR1 is SGHDT, CDR2 YYEEEE, per germline. The V gene end was trimmed by 7 bases and the J gene end by 4 bases; junction bases not matched to a gene: 6.

The chain joins TRBV20-1 to TRBJ2-5; the D gene is possibly TRBD2 (5 bases). From germline, CDR1 is DFQATT and CDR2 SNEGSKA (reference sequence). There are 12 residues in the CDR3. The V gene lost 0 bases and the J gene lost 9 bases, with 11 bases spanning the gap. The CDR3 coding sequence is TGCAGTGCTAGAGATACGGAGGTTTCCCAGTACTTC. Its protein product is CSARDTEVSQYF.

This clonotype was seen only a few times. This chain uses TRBV20-1 with TRBJ1-2, with D unresolved. Trimming stripped 2 bases from V and 0 bases from J, with 13 bases between. Looked up from germline, CDR1 is DFQATT and CDR2 is SNEGSKA (reference sequence). The CDR3 sequence is 15 residues long. In DNA, the CDR3 is TGCAGTGCTAGATCTTCGGGCAGTGCTAACTATGGCTACACCTTC. It codes for CSARSSGSANYGYTF.

The CDR3 loop reads CASSLNARATEAFF. Written as DNA, the CDR3 is TGTGCCAGCAGTTTAAATGCCAGGGCCACTGAAGCTTTCTTT. The chain couples TRBV27 to TRBJ1-1, with a weak D call TRBD1 (5 bases). The germline CDR1 and CDR2 sequences are MNHEY and SMNVEV (reference sequence). V shed 2 bases and J shed 4 bases, with 11 bases lying between them. The CDR3 sequence is 14 residues long.

This clonotype was counted a single time. The genes are TRBV28 and TRBJ2-3, with D perhaps matching TRBD1 or TRBD2 (5 bases each). Between the trimmed V and J ends, which lost 5 bases and 1 base, there was a span of 19 bases. Per the germline V gene, CDR1 is MDHEN and CDR2 is SYDVKM. CDR3 length: 17 amino acids. The chain's CDR3 is CASSQTGLGTGTDTQYF. CDR3 coding DNA: TGTGCCAGCAGTCAAACGGGGCTGGGGACGGGCACAGATACGCAGTATTTT.

This chain connects TRBV6-9 to TRBJ1-2; D remains unclear. V lost 6 bases to trimming and J lost 8 bases, with 10 bases between them. There are 11 residues in the CDR3. CDR1 and CDR2 (germline): MNHGY, SVAAGI. CDR3 bases: TGTGCCAGCAGCCGGGTGGGCGGCTACACCTTC. The encoded protein is CASSRVGGYTF.

The chain couples TRBV29-1 to TRBJ2-5; 8 nucleotides align to TRBD2. In germline, CDR1 is SQVTM, CDR2 ANQGSEA. The CDR3 runs to 13 residues. Trimming took 2 bases from V and 4 from J; bases not matched to a gene: 3. CDR3 sequence (DNA): TGCAGCGTTGAACGGGGGGGCGGAGAGACCCAGTACTTC. Protein: CSVERGGGETQYF.

The chain couples TRBV2 to TRBJ2-1; weak D call: TRBD2 (6 bases). The CDR3 extends over 14 amino acids. Trimming left V 8 bases short and J 2 bases short, with 13 bases between. CDR1 is SNHLY, CDR2 FYNNEI, per germline. DNA of the CDR3: TGTGCCAGCGCACCGGGACTTCCCTACAATGAGCAGTTCTTC. It yields the protein CASAPGLPYNEQFF.

The chain combines TRBV4-1 with TRBJ2-6; D remains unclear. The CDR3 covers 16 residues. Looked up from germline, CDR1 is MGHRA and CDR2 is YSYEKL. The V end was cut by 6 bases, the J end by 0 bases, with 12 bases between. The CDR3 reads CASRPGAGSGANVLTF. CDR3 DNA sequence: TGCGCCAGCAGACCTGGAGCAGGCTCTGGGGCCAACGTCCTGACTTTC.

The chain carries TRBV6-5 and TRBJ1-5; D call uncertain. CDR1 is MNHEY, CDR2 SVGAGI, per germline. The germline V and J ends were trimmed by 0 bases and 7 bases, with 7 bases remaining between them. The CDR3 spans 13 residues. This CDR3 is CASSYSRSQPQHF. Written as DNA, the CDR3 is TGTGCCAGCAGTTACTCAAGGTCCCAGCCCCAGCATTTT.

This chain connects TRBV20-1 to TRBJ2-7; 14 nucleotides match TRBD2. The CDR3 is 13 amino acids. CDR1 and CDR2 from the germline V gene are DFQATT and SNEGSKA (reference sequence). V dropped 6 bases and J dropped 5; count of bases not matched to a gene: 3. The CDR3, as DNA: TGCAGTGCGGGGACTAGCGGGAGCCACGAGCAGTACTTC. The encoded protein is CSAGTSGSHEQYF.

The genes are TRBV12-3 or TRBV12-4 and TRBJ1-5, with D maybe TRBD1 (6 bases). The V end was cut by 5 bases, the J end by 9 bases, with 17 bases between. CDR3 size: 14 residues. The CDR3 sequence: CASSKTGLEGPQHF. Here the CDR3 DNA reads TGTGCCAGCAGTAAAACAGGGCTGGAGGGGCCCCAGCATTTT.